The 12 T cell receptor beta chains presented below share a single source sample, sequenced in a study of shared clonotypes between healthy human individuals. The table came from immunoSEQ multiplex PCR; TCRdb's copy has only in-frame clones and leaves some out. The repertoire holds over 1.4 million clones, around 97% seen once, with roughly 1.1% in the top ten. Material: naive CD4+ T cells sorted from blood. Subset of the sample: CD45RA+ positively selected. These receptor sequences come from a man in his thirties or forties in good health.

The V call is TRBV19, the J call TRBJ2-3; 15 nucleotides match TRBD2. The germline V gene has CDR1 LNHDA and CDR2 SQIVND (reference sequence). There are 17 residues in the CDR3. V gave up 4 bases and J gave up 5 bases; unmatched junction bases: 7. CDR3 region: CASSSRGTSGRRDTQYF. DNA for the CDR3: TGTGCCAGTAGTAGCCGGGGGACTAGCGGGAGGAGAGATACGCAGTATTTT.

The chain has TRBV18 and TRBJ1-2; the D is unclear. The ends were cut back, 6 bases at V and 4 bases at J, with 12 bases in the middle. The CDR3 consists of 13 residues. Per germline, CDR1 KGHSH and CDR2 LQKENI. In nucleotides, the CDR3 is TGTGCCAGCTCTCCGGAGGCGACCTATGGCTACACCTTC. Protein: CASSPEATYGYTF.

The V gene is TRBV11-2, the J gene TRBJ2-7, with TRBD2 as a possible D gene (5 bases). The CDR3 has 16 residues. Trimming pared 5 bases from V and 5 bases from J, leaving 22 bases between. Germline V lookup: CDR1 SGHAT, CDR2 FQNNGV. The CDR3 spells CASSASLRIRSDEQYF. The CDR3 DNA is TGTGCCAGCAGCGCAAGCCTAAGGATCCGTAGCGACGAGCAGTACTTC.

The chain joins TRBV11-3 to TRBJ2-1; 9 nucleotides match TRBD1. The CDR3 is made up of 14 amino acids. Germline CDR1 reads SGHNT; CDR2 reads YENEEA. The V and J ends lost 5 bases and 7 bases, in that order; junction bases with no gene match: 6. The CDR3 DNA is TGTGCCAGCAGCCTCCGGGACAGGGTAAATGAGCAGTTCTTC. This translates into CASSLRDRVNEQFF.

This sequence joins TRBV30 and TRBJ2-5; 7 bases map to TRBD2. This CDR3 contains 13 residues. Germline CDR1 GTSNPN, CDR2 SVGIG (reference sequence). J gave up 7 bases and V 3 bases, and 8 bases lay outside the gene matches. Here the CDR3 reads CAWRKKGGGTQYF. The CDR3 bases are TGTGCCTGGAGAAAAAAGGGCGGGGGGACCCAGTACTTC. The complete variable domain, with remaining parts taken from reference TRBV30 and TRBJ2-5, reads SQTIHQWPATLVQPVGSPLSLECTVEGTSNPNLYWYRQAAGRGLQLLFYSVGIGQISSEVPQNLSASRPQDRQFILSSKKLLLSDSGFYLCAWRKKGGGTQYFGPGTRLLVL.

The chain combines TRBV11-2 with TRBJ2-7, with 8 bases fitting TRBD2. The length of the CDR3 is 18 residues. Germline loops: CDR1 SGHAT, CDR2 FQNNGV. The J segment lost 2 bases and the V segment lost 5 bases, leaving 17 bases of the junction unmatched. As DNA, the CDR3 is TGTGCCAGCAGCCCGGTTGATAGCGGGAACCTGGAAGCCTACGAGCAGTACTTC. Translating gives CASSPVDSGNLEAYEQYF.

The rearrangement uses TRBV28 and TRBJ2-3, with 11 bases fitting TRBD2. The V segment lost 2 bases and the J segment 8 bases; nucleotides outside the gene matches: 9. Per the germline V gene, CDR1 is MDHEN and CDR2 is SYDVKM. This CDR3 spans 16 amino acids. Here the CDR3 DNA reads TGTGCCAGCAGTTTAGGGACTAGCGGAGGGGGAGGTACGCAGTATTTT. Translating gives CASSLGTSGGGGTQYF.

This chain joins TRBV6-6 and TRBJ2-7, with a possible D match to TRBD2 (6 bases). The germline V and J ends were trimmed by 6 bases and 3 bases, with 15 bases remaining between them. Germline values: CDR1 MNHNY, CDR2 SVGAGI (reference sequence). CDR3 length: 14 amino acids. The CDR3 protein is CASSKRGTGYEQYF. CDR3 DNA: TGTGCCAGCAGCAAACGCGGGACTGGCTACGAGCAGTACTTC.

V and J are TRBV7-9 and TRBJ2-1; 7 bases map to TRBD2. The CDR3 has 12 amino acids. V was clipped by 1 base and J by 11 bases; unmatched bases: 2. Looked up from germline, CDR1 is SEHNR and CDR2 is FQNEAQ (reference sequence). In DNA form, the CDR3 reads TGTGCCAGCAGCTTAGGGGGGACTAAGCAGTTCTTC. Protein: CASSLGGTKQFF.

Only one count was recorded for this clone. This chain joins TRBV7-6 and TRBJ1-1; D unresolved. The CDR3 consists of 13 residues. Per germline, CDR1 SGHVS and CDR2 FNYEAQ. V lost 7 bases and J 0 bases, leaving 9 bases between the germline ends. CDR3 amino acids: CASMETVNTEAFF. The CDR3 coding sequence is TGTGCCAGCATGGAGACGGTGAACACTGAAGCTTTCTTT.

This clone appeared once. The chain has TRBV6-1 and TRBJ1-1; 8 positions match TRBD1. Trimming took 6 bases from V and 7 from J; bases not matched to a gene: 13. This CDR3 comprises 15 residues. CDR1 and CDR2 (germline): MNHNS, SASEGT. The CDR3 sequence: CASRRTGMYALEAFF. CDR3 DNA sequence: TGTGCCAGCAGGAGGACAGGGATGTATGCGCTTGAAGCTTTCTTT.

V gene TRBV18 combines with J gene TRBJ2-2, with D possibly TRBD2 on 6 matching bases. V was clipped by 4 bases and J by 6 bases, with 15 bases between them. CDR1 is KGHSH, CDR2 LQKENI, per germline. The CDR3 covers 15 residues. The DNA of the CDR3 is TGTGCCAGCTCACTGTCGTCGGGAGAGGCCGGGGAGCTGTTTTTT. It encodes CASSLSSGEAGELFF.